This T cell receptor (beta chain) is from a study of T cells in Graves' hyperthyroidism and ophthalmopathy. About the study: Specimen type is peripheral blood, collected at initial diagnosis prior to any treatment. Regarding the study as a whole: The model forecast ophthalmopathy, anticipating it by a median roughly 6.3 months before onset. Ophthalmopathy cases were set apart from stable hyperthyroidism by a 13 V-J model.

Researchers barred patients who had uncontrolled infection, other autoimmune disease, pregnancy or lactation. There were TCR beta CDR3 regions amplified from RNA transcripts. HTBI primers drove first-round RT-PCR of the TCR CDR3. One entry per CDR3 protein results from TCRdb running MiXCR on the multiplex PCR reads. The data show around 600,000 distinct CDR3 sequences, 15% to 18% seen once. Per germline, CDR1 LGHNA and CDR2 YNFKEQ. The V end was cut by 4 bases, the J end by 3 bases, with 13 bases between. The CDR3 is made up of 14 amino acids. On this clonotype itself: Its specificity is unknown.

The rearrangement joins TRBV4-2 to TRBJ2-7; TRBD1 is a possible D gene (5 bases). The sequenced sample consisted of blood. The origin of this receptor is a woman in her twenties or thirties with Graves' hyperthyroidism. CDR3 coding DNA: TGTGCCAGCAGCCCCACCGACAGCTACTACGAGCAGTACTTC. This encodes CASSPTDSYYEQYF.